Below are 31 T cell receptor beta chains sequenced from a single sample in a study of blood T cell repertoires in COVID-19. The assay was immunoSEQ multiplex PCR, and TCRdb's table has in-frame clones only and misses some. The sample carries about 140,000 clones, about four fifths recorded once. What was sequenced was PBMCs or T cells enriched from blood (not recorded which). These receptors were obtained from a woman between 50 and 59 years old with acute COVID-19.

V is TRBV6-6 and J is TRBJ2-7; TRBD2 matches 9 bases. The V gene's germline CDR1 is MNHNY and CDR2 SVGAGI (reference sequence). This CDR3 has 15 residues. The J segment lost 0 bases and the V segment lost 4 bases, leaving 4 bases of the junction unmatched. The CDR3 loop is CASSSEREVSYEQYF. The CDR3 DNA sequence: TGTGCCAGCAGTTCGGAGCGGGAGGTCTCCTACGAGCAGTACTTC.

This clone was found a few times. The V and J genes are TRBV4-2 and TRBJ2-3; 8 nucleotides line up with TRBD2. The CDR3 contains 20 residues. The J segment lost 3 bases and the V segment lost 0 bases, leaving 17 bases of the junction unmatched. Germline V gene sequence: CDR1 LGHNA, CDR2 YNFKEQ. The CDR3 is CASSQDMGRELAVPTDTQYF. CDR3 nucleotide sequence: TGTGCCAGCAGCCAAGATATGGGTCGCGAACTAGCGGTACCAACAGATACGCAGTATTTT.

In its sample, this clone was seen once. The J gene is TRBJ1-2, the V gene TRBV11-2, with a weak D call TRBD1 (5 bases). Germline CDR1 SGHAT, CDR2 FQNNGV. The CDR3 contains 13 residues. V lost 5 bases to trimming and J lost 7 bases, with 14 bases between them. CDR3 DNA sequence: TGTGCCAGCAGCCCTACCGGGCAGGGTGGCTACACCTTC. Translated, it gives CASSPTGQGGYTF.

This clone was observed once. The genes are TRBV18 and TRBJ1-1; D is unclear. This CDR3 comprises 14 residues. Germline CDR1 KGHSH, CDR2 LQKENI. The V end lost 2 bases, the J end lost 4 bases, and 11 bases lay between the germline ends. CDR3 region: CASSPSRSGTEAFF. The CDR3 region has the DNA TGTGCCAGCTCACCATCGCGGTCTGGCACTGAAGCTTTCTTT. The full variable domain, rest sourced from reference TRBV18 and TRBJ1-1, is NAGVMQNPRHLVRRRGQEARLRCSPMKGHSHVYWYRQLPEEGLKFMVYLQKENIIDESGMPKERFSAEFPKEGPSILRIQQVVRGDSAAYFCASSPSRSGTEAFFGQGTRLTVV.

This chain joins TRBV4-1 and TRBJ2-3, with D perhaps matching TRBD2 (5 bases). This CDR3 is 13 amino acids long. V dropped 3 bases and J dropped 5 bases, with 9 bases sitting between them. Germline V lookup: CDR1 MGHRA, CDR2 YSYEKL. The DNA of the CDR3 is TGCGCCAGCAGCCAGGTGGGAGTAGATACGCAGTATTTT. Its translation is CASSQVGVDTQYF.

In DNA, the CDR3 is TGTGCCAGCTTACCACAGGGGGTTTATCAGCCCCAGCATTTT. This gives the protein CASLPQGVYQPQHF. The chain uses TRBV19 and TRBJ1-5; 8 bases fit TRBD1. Germline CDR1 LNHDA, CDR2 SQIVND (reference sequence). The CDR3 runs to 14 residues. The V segment lost 9 bases and the J segment 5 bases; nucleotides outside the gene matches: 9.

The CDR3 here is CASSEQAGWDEQFF. For the CDR3, the DNA is TGTGCCAGCAGTGAGCAAGCGGGATGGGATGAGCAGTTCTTC. The rearrangement uses TRBV2 and TRBJ2-1; TRBD2 aligns across 7 bases. This CDR3 has 14 amino acids. Germline V lookup: CDR1 SNHLY, CDR2 FYNNEI. V was pared by 3 bases and J by 8 bases, with 7 bases of the junction left unmatched. The complete variable domain, with remaining parts taken from reference TRBV2 and TRBJ2-1, reads EPEVTQTPSHQVTQMGQEVILRCVPISNHLYFYWYRQILGQKVEFLVSFYNNEISEKSEIFDDQFSVERPDGSNFTLKIRSTKLEDSAMYFCASSEQAGWDEQFFGPGTRLTVL.

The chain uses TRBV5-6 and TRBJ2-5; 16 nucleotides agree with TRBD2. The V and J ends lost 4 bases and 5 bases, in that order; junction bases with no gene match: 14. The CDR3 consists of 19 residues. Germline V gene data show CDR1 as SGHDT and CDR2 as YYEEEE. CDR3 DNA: TGTGCCAGCAGCGGGATGCTAGGGACTAGCGGGAGGGCCCGGGAGACCCAGTACTTC. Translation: CASSGMLGTSGRARETQYF.

As DNA, the CDR3 is TGCGCCAGCAGCTTGGCCGGGGATGGCTACACCTTC. It yields the protein CASSLAGDGYTF. This sequence joins TRBV5-1 and TRBJ1-2, with D hard to call. Germline CDR1 reads SGHRS; CDR2 reads YFSETQ. V shed 0 bases and J shed 6 bases, with 6 bases lying between them. The CDR3 sequence is 12 residues long.

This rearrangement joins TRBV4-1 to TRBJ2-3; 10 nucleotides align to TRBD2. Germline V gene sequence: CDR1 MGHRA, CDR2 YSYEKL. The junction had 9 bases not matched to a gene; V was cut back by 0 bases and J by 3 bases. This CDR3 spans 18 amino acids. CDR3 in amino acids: CASSQDRTPAGGTDTQYF. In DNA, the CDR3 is TGCGCCAGCAGCCAAGATCGAACCCCAGCGGGAGGGACAGATACGCAGTATTTT.

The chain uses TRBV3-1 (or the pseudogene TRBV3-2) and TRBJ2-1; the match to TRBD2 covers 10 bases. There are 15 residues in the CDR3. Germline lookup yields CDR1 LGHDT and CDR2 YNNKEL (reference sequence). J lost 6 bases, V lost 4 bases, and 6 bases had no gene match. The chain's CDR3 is CASSPSGSFFNEQFF. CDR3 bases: TGTGCCAGCAGCCCTAGCGGGAGTTTTTTCAATGAGCAGTTCTTC.

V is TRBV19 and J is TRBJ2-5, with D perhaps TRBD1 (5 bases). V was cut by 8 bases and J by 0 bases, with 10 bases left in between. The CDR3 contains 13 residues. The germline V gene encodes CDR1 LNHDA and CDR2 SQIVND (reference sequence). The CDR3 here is CASGRRDQETQYF. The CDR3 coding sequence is TGTGCCAGTGGCCGCAGGGACCAAGAGACCCAGTACTTC.

CDR3: CASSLNTAGEQFF. For the CDR3, the DNA is TGTGCCAGCAGTTTGAATACAGCGGGAGAGCAGTTCTTC. The chain joins TRBV27 to TRBJ2-1; TRBD2 matches 7 bases. With V trimmed by 3 bases and J by 10 bases, 6 bases remained unmatched. Germline CDR1 reads MNHEY; CDR2 reads SMNVEV (reference sequence). There are 13 residues in the CDR3.

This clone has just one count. Here the CDR3 DNA reads TGCGCCAGCAGCATCGGACTAGCGGGAGCTTCTGAGCAGTTCTTC. Residues: CASSIGLAGASEQFF. This chain links TRBV5-1 with TRBJ2-1; 13 nucleotides line up with TRBD2. The germline V gene has CDR1 SGHRS and CDR2 YFSETQ. V lost 4 bases, J lost 9 bases, and 7 bases stayed unmatched. The CDR3 is 15 residues long.

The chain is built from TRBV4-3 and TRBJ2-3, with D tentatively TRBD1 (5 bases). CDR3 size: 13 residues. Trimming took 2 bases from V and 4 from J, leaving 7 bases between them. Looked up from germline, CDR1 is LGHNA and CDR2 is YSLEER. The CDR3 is CASSQMGPDTQYF. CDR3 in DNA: TGCGCCAGCAGCCAAATGGGGCCAGATACGCAGTATTTT.

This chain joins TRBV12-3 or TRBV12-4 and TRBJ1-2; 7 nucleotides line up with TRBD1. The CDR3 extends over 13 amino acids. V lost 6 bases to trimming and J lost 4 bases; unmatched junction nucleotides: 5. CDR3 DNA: TGTGCCAGCAGATCGACAGGGAGCTATGGCTACACCTTC. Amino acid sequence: CASRSTGSYGYTF.

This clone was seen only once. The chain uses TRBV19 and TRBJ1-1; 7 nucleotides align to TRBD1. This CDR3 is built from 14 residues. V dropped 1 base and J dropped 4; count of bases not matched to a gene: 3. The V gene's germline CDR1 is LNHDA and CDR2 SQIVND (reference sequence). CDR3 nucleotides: TGTGCCAGTAGTATAGGAGGGGGCCCCACTGAAGCTTTCTTT. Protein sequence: CASSIGGGPTEAFF.

CDR3 in DNA: TGTGCCAGCAGCTCACCGTACAGGGGTATTGGGGGCTACACCTTC. Translated, it gives CASSSPYRGIGGYTF. The chain employs TRBV5-6 and TRBJ1-2; 7 bases match TRBD1. In germline, CDR1 is SGHDT, CDR2 YYEEEE. The CDR3 covers 15 residues. J lost 8 bases, V lost 3 bases, and 13 bases had no gene match.

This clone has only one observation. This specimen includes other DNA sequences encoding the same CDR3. The CDR3 loop is CASSLRGDEQFF. The CDR3 DNA follows: TGTGCCAGCAGCCTGCGGGGAGATGAGCAGTTCTTC. The chain recombines TRBV3-1 (or the pseudogene TRBV3-2) with TRBJ2-1, with D perhaps TRBD2 (6 bases). Germline CDR1 and CDR2: LGHDT and YNNKEL (reference sequence). The CDR3 loop spans 12 amino acids. Trimming took 4 bases from V and 8 from J, leaving 9 bases between them.

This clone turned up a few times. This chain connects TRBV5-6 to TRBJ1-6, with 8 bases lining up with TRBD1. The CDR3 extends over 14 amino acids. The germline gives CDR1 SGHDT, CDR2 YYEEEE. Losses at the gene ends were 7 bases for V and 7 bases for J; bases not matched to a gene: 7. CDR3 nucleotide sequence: TGTGCCAGCGGACAGGGAGGGCGAAATTCACCCCTCCACTTT. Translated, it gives CASGQGGRNSPLHF.

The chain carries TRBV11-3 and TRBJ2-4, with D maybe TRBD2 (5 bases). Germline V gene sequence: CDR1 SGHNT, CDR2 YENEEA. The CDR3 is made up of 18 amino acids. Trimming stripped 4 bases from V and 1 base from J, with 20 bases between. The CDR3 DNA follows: TGTGCCAGCAGCTCTCAGTGGTCGGGGTCGTCTGCCAAAAACATTCAGTACTTC. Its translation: CASSSQWSGSSAKNIQYF.

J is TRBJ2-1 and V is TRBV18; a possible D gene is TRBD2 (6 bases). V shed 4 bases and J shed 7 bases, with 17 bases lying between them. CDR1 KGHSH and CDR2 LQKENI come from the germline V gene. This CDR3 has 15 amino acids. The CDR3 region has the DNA TGTGCCAGCTCACTGGGGAATAGCGGAGTGAATGAGCAGTTCTTC. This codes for CASSLGNSGVNEQFF.

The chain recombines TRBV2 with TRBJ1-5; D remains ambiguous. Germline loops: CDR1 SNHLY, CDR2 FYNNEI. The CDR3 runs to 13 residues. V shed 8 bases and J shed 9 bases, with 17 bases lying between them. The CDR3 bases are TGTGCCAGCGGGCCCCGGGAAAAGGGGCCCCAGCATTTT. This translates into CASGPREKGPQHF.

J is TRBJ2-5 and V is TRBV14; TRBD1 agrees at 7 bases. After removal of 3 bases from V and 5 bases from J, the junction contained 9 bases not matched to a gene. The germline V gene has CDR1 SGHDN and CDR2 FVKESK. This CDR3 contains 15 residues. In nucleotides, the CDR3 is TGTGCCAGCAGCCAGATAGGGACAGAGACGGAGACCCAGTACTTC. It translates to CASSQIGTETETQYF.

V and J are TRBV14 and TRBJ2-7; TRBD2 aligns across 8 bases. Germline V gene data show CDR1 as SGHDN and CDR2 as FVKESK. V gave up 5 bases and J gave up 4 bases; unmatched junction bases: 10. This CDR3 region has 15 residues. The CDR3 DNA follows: TGTGCCAGCAGCGAAGGGACTAGTCTCCAGTACGAGCAGTACTTC. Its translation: CASSEGTSLQYEQYF.

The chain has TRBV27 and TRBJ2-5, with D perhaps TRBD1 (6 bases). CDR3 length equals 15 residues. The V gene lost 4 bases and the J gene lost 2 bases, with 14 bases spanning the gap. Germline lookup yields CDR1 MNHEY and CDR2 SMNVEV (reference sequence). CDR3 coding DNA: TGTGCCAGCAGTTCTCACAGGGTGAGACAAGAGACCCAGTACTTC. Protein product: CASSSHRVRQETQYF.

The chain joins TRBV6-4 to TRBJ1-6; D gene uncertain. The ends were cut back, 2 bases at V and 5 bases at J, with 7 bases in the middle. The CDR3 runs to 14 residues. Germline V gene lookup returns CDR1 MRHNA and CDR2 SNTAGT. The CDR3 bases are TGTGCCAGCAGTGACAGACTCAATAATTCACCCCTCCACTTT. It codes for CASSDRLNNSPLHF.

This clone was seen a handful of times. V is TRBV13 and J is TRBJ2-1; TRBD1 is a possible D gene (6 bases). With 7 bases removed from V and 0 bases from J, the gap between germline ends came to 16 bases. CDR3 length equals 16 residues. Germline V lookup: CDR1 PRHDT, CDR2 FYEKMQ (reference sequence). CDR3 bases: TGTGCCAGCACCAGTGCCGACAGGAGCTCCTACAATGAGCAGTTCTTC. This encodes CASTSADRSSYNEQFF.

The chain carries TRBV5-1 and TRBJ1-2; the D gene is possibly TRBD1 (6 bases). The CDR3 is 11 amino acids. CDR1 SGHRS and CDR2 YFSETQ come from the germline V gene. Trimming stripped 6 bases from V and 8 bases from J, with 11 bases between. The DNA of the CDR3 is TGCGCCAGCACGGGGGGCAAAGGCTACACCTTC. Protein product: CASTGGKGYTF.

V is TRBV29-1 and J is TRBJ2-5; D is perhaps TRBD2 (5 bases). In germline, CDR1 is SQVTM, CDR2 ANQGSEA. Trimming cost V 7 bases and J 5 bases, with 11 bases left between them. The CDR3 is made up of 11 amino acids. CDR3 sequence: CSGDYWETQYF. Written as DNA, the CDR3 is TGCAGCGGAGACTACTGGGAGACCCAGTACTTC.

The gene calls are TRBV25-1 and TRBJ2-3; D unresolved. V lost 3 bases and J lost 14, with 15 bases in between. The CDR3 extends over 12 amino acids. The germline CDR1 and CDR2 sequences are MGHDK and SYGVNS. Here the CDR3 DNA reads TGTGCCAGCAGTGAGTCCCCCCCCGTTGTGTATTTT. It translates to CASSESPPVVYF.